This T cell receptor beta chain was sequenced for a study of blood T cell repertoires in COVID-19. Study background: T cells, B-cell-depleted T cells, or PBMCs supplied cDNA or gDNA.

The assay was immunoSEQ multiplex PCR, and TCRdb's table has in-frame clones only and misses some. The table has 200,000 to 250,000 clones, 82% seen once. The germline V gene encodes CDR1 LGHDT and CDR2 YNNKEL (reference sequence). The length of the CDR3 is 15 residues. J was trimmed by 8 bases and V by 2 bases; bases with no gene match: 7. The sequencing sample was made of peripheral blood. The gene calls are TRBV3-1 (or the pseudogene TRBV3-2) and TRBJ2-3; 10 bases line up with TRBD1. The source of this sequence is a woman of 80 years or more with acute or convalescent COVID-19. The CDR3 region has the DNA TGTGCCAGCAGCCAATTAGGGACAGGGGAATCTACGCAGTATTTT. Translation: CASSQLGTGESTQYF.